This section outlines one TCR beta chain sequence together with its context. TCRdb independently ran MiXCR on the 5' RACE reads; one entry per CDR3 protein. The sample lists some 730,000 distinct CDR3 sequences, 18% occurring once. This entry belongs to a study of identical twins. This sample also appeared in a second study, on T cells expressing NK-cell markers.

Sequencing was performed on PBMCs. This receptor was obtained from a woman aged 18-29 years in good health.

The CDR3 nucleotides are TGTGCCAGCAGAGAAACGGGGCTTGCCTCCTACGAGCAGTACTTC. Its protein is CASRETGLASYEQYF. This chain connects TRBV6-1 to TRBJ2-7, with D perhaps given as TRBD1 or TRBD2 (5 bases each). Germline lookup yields CDR1 MNHNS and CDR2 SASEGT. Trimming stripped 6 bases from V and 0 bases from J, with 15 bases between. CDR3 length equals 15 residues.